Here is one T cell receptor beta chain with its context. The sample originates from a study of blood T cell repertoires in COVID-19. Across the study: PBMCs, B-cell-depleted T cells, or T cells were the source of the cDNA or gDNA that made up the material.

The repertoire was sequenced with immunoSEQ multiplex PCR; TCRdb's copy has only in-frame clones and lacks some. The sample has about 76,000 clones, roughly four fifths seen once. Trimming at V came to 0 bases and at J to 6 bases, leaving 4 bases not matched to a gene. This CDR3 has 15 amino acids. CDR1 is SGHRS and CDR2 is YFSETQ in the germline V gene. The sequenced sample was peripheral blood. This sequence originates from a human donor in a cohort sampled during active COVID-19. J is TRBJ2-1 and V is TRBV5-1, with 9 bases that match TRBD1. DNA for the CDR3: TGCGCCAGCAGCTTGGGGACAGGGGATGTCAATGAGCAGTTCTTC. Its translation is CASSLGTGDVNEQFF.